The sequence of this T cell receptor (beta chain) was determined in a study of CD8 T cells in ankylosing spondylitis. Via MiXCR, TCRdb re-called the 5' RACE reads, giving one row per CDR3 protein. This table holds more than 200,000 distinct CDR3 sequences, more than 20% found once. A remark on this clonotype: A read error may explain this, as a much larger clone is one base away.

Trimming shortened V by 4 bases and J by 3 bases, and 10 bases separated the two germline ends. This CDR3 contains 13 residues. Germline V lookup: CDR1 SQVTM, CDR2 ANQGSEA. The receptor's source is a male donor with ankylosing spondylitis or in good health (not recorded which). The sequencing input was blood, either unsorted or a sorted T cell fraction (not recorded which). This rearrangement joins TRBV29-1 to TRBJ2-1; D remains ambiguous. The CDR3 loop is CSVGARLYNEQFF. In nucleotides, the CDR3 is TGCAGCGTTGGGGCTAGACTCTACAATGAGCAGTTCTTC.